The 27 T cell receptor beta chains presented below share a single source sample, sequenced in a study of identical twins. Each CDR3 protein gets one entry after TCRdb re-called the 5' RACE reads with MiXCR. The table records approximately 1.8 million distinct CDR3 sequences, more than 30% of them present only once. The sample was cord blood. These receptors were taken from a newborn girl in good health.

This clonotype was counted ten times or more. J is TRBJ1-4 and V is TRBV12-3 or TRBV12-4; 7 nucleotides align to TRBD1. The trim removed 3 bases at V and 8 bases at J, leaving 6 bases unmatched. The CDR3 contains 14 residues. The CDR3 DNA is TGTGCCAGCAGTTTTCGACAGGGAGGCGAAAAACTGTTTTTT. It specifies CASSFRQGGEKLFF.

This clonotype was seen only a few times. The chain is built from TRBV29-1 and TRBJ1-5; 9 bases are shared with TRBD1. The trim removed 6 bases at V and 3 bases at J, leaving 3 bases unmatched. The CDR3 has 13 residues. Germline CDR1 is SQVTM and CDR2 is ANQGSEA. CDR3 bases: TGCAGCGTCCAACAGGGGGCCAATCAGCCCCAGCATTTT. Translation: CSVQQGANQPQHF.

In its sample, this clonotype was seen a few times. This rearrangement joins TRBV5-1 to TRBJ2-5; D gene uncertain. Germline values: CDR1 SGHRS, CDR2 YFSETQ. V lost 3 bases, J lost 7 bases, and 16 bases lay in between. The CDR3 loop spans 14 amino acids. CDR3 sequence reads: CASSSIRPDPTQYF. The CDR3 nucleotides read TGCGCCAGCAGCTCGATAAGACCCGACCCGACCCAGTACTTC.

J is TRBJ1-5 and V is TRBV10-3; D ambiguous. The CDR3 covers 14 residues. Germline V gene data show CDR1 as ENHRY and CDR2 as SYGVKD. V lost 0 bases and J lost 9, with 12 bases in between. Here the CDR3 DNA reads TGTGCCATCAGTGAGTCAAGGGCGGGTGGGCCCCAGCATTTT. Its protein product is CAISESRAGGPQHF.

As DNA, the CDR3 is TGTGCCATCAGTGCGAAAGGCTCCTATAATTCACCCCTCCACTTT. Residues: CAISAKGSYNSPLHF. The V and J genes are TRBV10-3 and TRBJ1-6; D unclear. CDR1 ENHRY and CDR2 SYGVKD come from the germline V gene. This CDR3 has 15 amino acids. The V and J ends lost 4 bases and 0 bases respectively, with 7 bases between them.

The chain joins TRBV6-2 or TRBV6-3 to TRBJ2-3; D gene uncertain. The CDR3 is 16 amino acids. From germline, CDR1 is MNHEY and CDR2 SVGEGT. V gave up 4 bases and J gave up 1 base, with 15 bases separating them. The CDR3 protein is CASSWLLPTGTDTQYF. CDR3 sequence (DNA): TGTGCCAGCAGTTGGCTACTCCCGACCGGCACAGATACGCAGTATTTT.

In its sample, this clonotype was seen once. This chain links TRBV21-1 with TRBJ2-2; the DNA was not compared with TRBD1, the D call given in the table. TRBV21-1 is annotated as a pseudogene. This CDR3 comprises 16 residues. This CDR3 is CASSKEPGPNTGELFF. The CDR3 DNA sequence: TGTGCCAGCAGCAAAGAACCGGGACCAAACACCGGGGAGCTGTTTTTT.

This clonotype was seen a handful of times. V and J are TRBV12-3 or TRBV12-4 and TRBJ2-7, with 7 bases matching TRBD1. CDR3 length: 16 residues. V lost 5 bases, J lost 2 bases, and 12 bases stayed unmatched. The CDR3 region has the DNA TGTGCCAGCAGTCTTAGACGGGACAGACAAGCCTACGAGCAGTACTTC. Residues: CASSLRRDRQAYEQYF.

The V and J genes are TRBV20-1 and TRBJ1-3; TRBD1 agrees at 11 bases. The germline V gene has CDR1 DFQATT and CDR2 SNEGSKA (reference sequence). CDR3 size: 14 residues. With 5 bases clipped from V and 4 bases from J, the junction kept 4 bases outside the gene matches. The CDR3 sequence: CSAGQGATGNTIYF. The CDR3, as DNA: TGCAGTGCTGGACAGGGGGCGACGGGAAACACCATATATTTT.

This clonotype came up once. The V and J genes are TRBV12-3 or TRBV12-4 and TRBJ2-3; D gene ambiguous. The germline V and J ends were trimmed by 4 bases and 4 bases, with 15 bases remaining between them. There are 15 residues in the CDR3. CDR3 amino acids: CASSSARLWADTQYF. The CDR3 DNA is TGTGCCAGCAGTTCCGCACGACTCTGGGCAGATACGCAGTATTTT.

This clonotype appeared many times. The chain couples TRBV25-1 to TRBJ2-7; 9 nucleotides agree with TRBD1. Germline lookup yields CDR1 MGHDK and CDR2 SYGVNS. V trimming: 2 bases; J trimming: 1 base; junction bases outside the gene matches: 0. The CDR3 runs to 14 residues. In nucleotides, the CDR3 is TGTGCCAGCAGTGAAGACAGGGGGTCCTACGAGCAGTACTTC. Translated: CASSEDRGSYEQYF.

This chain links TRBV20-1 with TRBJ2-7; 7 bases map to TRBD2. J lost 0 bases, V lost 0 bases, and 5 bases had no gene match. The CDR3 length is 15 residues. Germline CDR1 is DFQATT and CDR2 is SNEGSKA (reference sequence). The CDR3 reads CSARDLSGASYEQYF. The CDR3 nucleotides are TGCAGTGCTAGAGATCTAAGCGGGGCCTCCTACGAGCAGTACTTC.

The chain recombines TRBV7-2 with TRBJ1-4; 9 nucleotides match TRBD1. Germline V gene lookup returns CDR1 SGHTA and CDR2 FQGNSA. The V and J ends lost 5 bases and 7 bases, in that order; junction bases with no gene match: 5. This CDR3 has 14 residues. The DNA for the CDR3 is TGTGCCAGCAGCCGGGACAGGGACCTTGAAAAACTGTTTTTT. Its translation is CASSRDRDLEKLFF.

The V and J genes are TRBV5-1 and TRBJ1-1; 7 bases match TRBD1. The CDR3 spans 15 residues. CDR1 is SGHRS, CDR2 YFSETQ, per germline. V shed 5 bases and J 1 base; nucleotides not matched to a gene: 8. The CDR3 DNA reads TGCGCCAGCAGACAACCCGGGACAGAGAACACTGAAGCTTTCTTT. Its protein product is CASRQPGTENTEAFF.

Ten or more counts support this clonotype. CDR3 DNA sequence: TGCAGCGCGAATTCCGGGACAGGGGACTATGGCTACACCTTC. Translated, it gives CSANSGTGDYGYTF. The genes are TRBV29-1 and TRBJ1-2, with 10 positions matching TRBD1. The germline gives CDR1 SQVTM, CDR2 ANQGSEA. The ends lost 7 bases at V and 3 bases at J; junction bases unmatched: 8. This CDR3 comprises 14 residues.

A few counts support this clonotype. The chain is built from TRBV20-1 and TRBJ2-1; D not resolved. The CDR3 loop spans 13 amino acids. Looked up from germline, CDR1 is DFQATT and CDR2 is SNEGSKA (reference sequence). The germline V and J ends were trimmed by 1 base and 9 bases, with 13 bases remaining between them. CDR3 nucleotides: TGCAGTGCTAGAGGCTGGTCCGATGGTGAGCAGTTCTTC. Its translation: CSARGWSDGEQFF.

This clonotype has more than one count but fewer than ten. The J gene is TRBJ1-2, the V gene TRBV20-1; D gene uncertain. This CDR3 comprises 14 residues. V was cut by 2 bases and J by 5 bases, with 15 bases left in between. Germline V gene sequence: CDR1 DFQATT, CDR2 SNEGSKA (reference sequence). Written as DNA, the CDR3 is TGCAGTGCTAGAAGGCCGGGCCCCGTATATGGCTACACCTTC. It translates to CSARRPGPVYGYTF.

This clonotype was seen ten or more times. The CDR3: CASSGDQPQHF. For the CDR3, the DNA is TGTGCCAGCAGTGGCGATCAGCCCCAGCATTTT. The chain recombines TRBV2 with TRBJ1-5; D unresolved. The CDR3 spans 11 residues. Germline CDR1 reads SNHLY; CDR2 reads FYNNEI. V lost 4 bases to trimming and J lost 5 bases, with 3 bases between them.

The chain couples TRBV13 to TRBJ2-1; TRBD2 matches 7 bases. CDR3 size: 13 residues. The J segment lost 10 bases and the V segment lost 0 bases, leaving 3 bases of the junction unmatched. CDR1 and CDR2 from the germline V gene are PRHDT and FYEKMQ (reference sequence). CDR3 DNA sequence: TGTGCCAGCAGCTTAGGCGGGGGGAGCGAGCAGTTCTTC. It translates to CASSLGGGSEQFF.

This clonotype was counted a few times. The chain combines TRBV19 with TRBJ1-1, with 10 bases fitting TRBD1. The CDR3 covers 15 residues. Germline lookup yields CDR1 LNHDA and CDR2 SQIVND (reference sequence). Trimming at V came to 0 bases and at J to 11 bases, leaving 9 bases not matched to a gene. The CDR3 here is CASSIEPDRGRGAFF. CDR3 sequence (DNA): TGTGCCAGTAGTATAGAACCTGACAGGGGGCGCGGCGCTTTCTTT.

The sample holds a few counts of this clonotype. The chain couples TRBV6-5 to TRBJ1-2, with a possible D match to TRBD1 (6 bases). CDR3 size: 14 residues. Trimming stripped 8 bases from V and 4 bases from J, with 17 bases between. Germline V CDR1 and CDR2: MNHEY, SVGAGI. In DNA form, the CDR3 reads TGTGCCAGCGGAGCTAACAGGGATAGCTATGGCTACACCTTC. Residues: CASGANRDSYGYTF.

This chain links TRBV29-1 with TRBJ1-1, with a possible D match to TRBD1 (6 bases). CDR1 and CDR2 (germline): SQVTM, ANQGSEA. Trimming took 1 base from V and 10 from J, leaving 13 bases between them. The CDR3 runs 12 residues. The CDR3 here is CSVEVLQGRAFF. The CDR3 region has the DNA TGCAGCGTTGAAGTTCTCCAGGGGAGAGCTTTCTTT.

The rearrangement links TRBV4-2 to TRBJ2-3; TRBD2 matches 13 bases. CDR1 LGHNA and CDR2 YNFKEQ come from the germline V gene. The CDR3 extends over 17 amino acids. J lost 0 bases, V lost 1 base, and 1 base had no gene match. CDR3 sequence reads: CASSQGGLAGSTDTQYF. The CDR3 region has the DNA TGTGCCAGCAGCCAAGGGGGACTAGCGGGGAGCACAGATACGCAGTATTTT.

The chain couples TRBV10-1 to TRBJ2-1, with TRBD2 matching over 8 bases. The junction had 5 bases not matched to a gene; V was cut back by 2 bases and J by 5 bases. CDR1 is WNHNN and CDR2 is SYGVQD in the germline V gene (reference sequence). The CDR3 is 15 amino acids. The CDR3 loop reads CASSERAGADNEQFF. In DNA, the CDR3 is TGCGCCAGCAGTGAGAGAGCGGGGGCCGACAATGAGCAGTTCTTC.

This clonotype turned up a few times. The J gene is TRBJ2-3, the V gene TRBV9; possibly TRBD2 for D (5 bases). Germline assignment: CDR1 SGDLS and CDR2 YYNGEE. CDR3 length equals 14 residues. The V end was cut by 0 bases, the J end by 8 bases, with 13 bases between. Written as DNA, the CDR3 is TGTGCCAGCAGCGTAGGTTTCACTAGGGCTACGCAGTATTTT. This codes for CASSVGFTRATQYF.

This clonotype came up a few times. The rearrangement uses TRBV5-1 and TRBJ2-3; weak D call: TRBD1 (5 bases). Per germline, CDR1 SGHRS and CDR2 YFSETQ. V was clipped by 5 bases and J by 4 bases, with 14 bases between them. The CDR3 length is 14 residues. In nucleotides, the CDR3 is TGCGCCAGCAGTCCGACAGTAGCCTCAGATACGCAGTATTTT. Protein product: CASSPTVASDTQYF.

This clonotype has at least ten counts. The chain carries TRBV5-1 and TRBJ2-1; unclear D gene. V lost 5 bases and J lost 3, with 12 bases in between. The CDR3 has 14 amino acids. CDR1 and CDR2 (germline): SGHRS, YFSETQ. Here the CDR3 reads CASRLNSNYNEQFF. Written as DNA, the CDR3 is TGCGCCAGCAGATTAAACTCGAACTACAATGAGCAGTTCTTC.